This TCR beta chain is from a study of neurological immune-mediated disorders (dated by TCRdb to about 2019). Describing the broader study: Among the approximately 34 multiple sclerosis patients, relapsing-remitting MS accounted for 31 and secondary progressive MS accounted for 3. Peripheral blood TCR-beta repertoires from HTLV-I-associated myelopathy (HAM/TSP) patients, multiple sclerosis patients and healthy controls were compared by UMI-based sequencing. The 100 to 110 TCR-beta libraries covered PBMC samples along with longitudinal samples, technical triplicates, and paired sorted CD4+ and CD8+ T-cell subsets. The cohort was made up of 68 subjects, consisting of roughly 15 HAM/TSP patients, 35 or so multiple sclerosis patients and some 20 healthy controls. Points the paper makes about the study in general: TCR clonal expansion was highest in HAM/TSP patients and lowest in MS patients, with MS patients falling below even healthy controls. Phylogenetic analysis grouped repertoires from 18 of 34 MS patients into a cluster of related CDR3 sequences, suggesting a possible repertoire-level signature. No identical CDR3 amino acid sequences were found to be shared among expanded clones across subjects, suggesting that TCR-beta repertoires were private in all groups. No association of the MS cluster with clinical or MRI features was observed, and the need for larger cohorts was stated by the authors.

Per the germline V gene (reference sequence), DFQATT is the CDR1 and SNEGSKA is the CDR2. The CDR3 has 13 amino acids, counting the end cysteine and phenylalanine. Just the 39-base CDR3 DNA is kept, in frame starting at base 1. V is clipped by 4 bases and J by 2 bases, and the sequence between their germline boundaries is 11 bases long. This clonotype was observed many times. Its antigen is unknown. Within one base of it there is no much larger clone, and no base qualities were kept. cDNA was synthesized by template-switch 5'RACE using a primer with a 10-nucleotide random unique molecular identifier that tagged each TCR transcript. Over 190 million TCR-beta sequences, covering 15-18 subjects, were produced in each sequencing run. Total RNA was extracted with the RNeasy kit. Using the KAPA Real-time Library Amplification kit, TCR-beta VDJ regions were amplified with primers for the TCR constant region and the 5'RACE anchor. A first PCR added sample indexes and Illumina adaptors, after which a second PCR increased the library yield. After Ampure bead purification, the TCR product of roughly 650 bp was size-selected on a 2% E-gel SizeSelection system. Before pooling, library quality was assessed on a Bioanalyzer, concentration was determined with Qubit, and library quantification was performed with the Kapa Library Quantification kit. An Illumina HiSeq 2500 sequenced the libraries paired-end 2 x 150 bp. To increase sequence diversity, about 23-30% phiX was spiked into each library pool. Under the source paper's analysis protocol: The UMI-based MiGEC pipeline processed quality-filtered reads and removed over 85% of raw TCR sequences during error correction. IMGT germline references were used for aligning VDJ genes, and each clonotype was defined as a unique CDR3 amino acid sequence together with its V-J genes. Clonal expansion, Shannon diversity, and CDR3 relatedness (CalcPairwiseDistances, ClusterSamples) were evaluated with VDJtools, and phylogenetic trees were built with CLCbio workbench. Clones with at least 8 unique UMIs were defined as expanded, with this threshold being based on coefficient-of-variation modelling across technical triplicates. TCRdb reanalyzed the raw reads on its own, using fastp at Q25 for trimming and MiXCR for clone calling, and kept in-frame beta chains. Rows merge per CDR3 protein into single entries with the most common DNA and genes. Clone size and V and J calls follow TCRdb, not the original study. This sample holds approximately 66,000 distinct CDR3 sequences; around 3.1% were observed only once. The ten largest account for around 3.8% of the sample.

Libraries from unsorted PBMCs were made from 2 million PBMCs kept in RNAlater at -80 degrees C until RNA extraction. The multiple sclerosis patients were enrolled in a US clinical protocol that evaluated disease progression with magnetic resonance imaging. Peripheral blood underwent Ficoll-Hypaque density gradient centrifugation to isolate PBMCs, which were then cryopreserved in liquid nitrogen. The sample taken for sequencing was PBMCs. The clonotype comes from a man aged 40-49 years with multiple sclerosis. The chain joins TRBV20-1 to TRBJ1-2, and perhaps TRBD1 as D gene, on 6 matching bases. This receptor carries the CDR3 CSAMAGTNYGYTF. In nucleotide form, the sequence is TGCAGTGCTATGGCAGGGACAAACTATGGCTACACCTTC.